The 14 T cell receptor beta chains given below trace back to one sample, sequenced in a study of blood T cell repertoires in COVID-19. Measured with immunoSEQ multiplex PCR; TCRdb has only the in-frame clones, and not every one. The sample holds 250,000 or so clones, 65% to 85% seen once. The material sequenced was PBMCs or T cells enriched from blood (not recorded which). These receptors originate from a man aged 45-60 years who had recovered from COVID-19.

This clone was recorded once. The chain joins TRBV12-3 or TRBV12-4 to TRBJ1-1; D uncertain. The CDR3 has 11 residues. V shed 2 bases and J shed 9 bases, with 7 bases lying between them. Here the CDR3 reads CASSLTQKAFF. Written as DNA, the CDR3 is TGTGCCAGCAGTTTAACACAGAAAGCTTTCTTT.

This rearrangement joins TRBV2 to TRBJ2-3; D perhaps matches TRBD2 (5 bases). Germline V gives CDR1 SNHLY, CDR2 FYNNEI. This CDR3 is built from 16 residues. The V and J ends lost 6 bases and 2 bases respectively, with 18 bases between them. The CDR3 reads CASRTGSTRATDTQYF. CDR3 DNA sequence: TGTGCCAGCAGGACCGGGTCCACGAGGGCCACAGATACGCAGTATTTT. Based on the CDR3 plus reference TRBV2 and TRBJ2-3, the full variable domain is EPEVTQTPSHQVTQMGQEVILRCVPISNHLYFYWYRQILGQKVEFLVSFYNNEISEKSEIFDDQFSVERPDGSNFTLKIRSTKLEDSAMYFCASRTGSTRATDTQYFGPGTRLTVL.

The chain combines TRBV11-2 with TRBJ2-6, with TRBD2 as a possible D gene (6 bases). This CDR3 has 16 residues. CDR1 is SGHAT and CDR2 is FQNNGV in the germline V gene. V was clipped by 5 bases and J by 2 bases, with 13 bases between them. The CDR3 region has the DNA TGTGCCAGCAGCCCCGTTGGAGGGGCTGGGGCCAACGTCCTGACTTTC. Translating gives CASSPVGGAGANVLTF.

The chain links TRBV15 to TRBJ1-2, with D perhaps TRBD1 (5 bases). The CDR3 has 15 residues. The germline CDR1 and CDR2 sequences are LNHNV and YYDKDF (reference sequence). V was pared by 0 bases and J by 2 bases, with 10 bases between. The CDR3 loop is CATSRDLGGNYGYTF. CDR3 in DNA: TGTGCCACCAGCAGAGACCTCGGGGGAAACTATGGCTACACCTTC. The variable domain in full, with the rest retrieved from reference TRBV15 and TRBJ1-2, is DAMVIQNPRYQVTQFGKPVTLSCSQTLNHNVMYWYQQKSSQAPKLLFHYYDKDFNNEADTPDNFQSRRPNTSFCFLDIRSPGLGDTAMYLCATSRDLGGNYGYTFGSGTRLTVV.

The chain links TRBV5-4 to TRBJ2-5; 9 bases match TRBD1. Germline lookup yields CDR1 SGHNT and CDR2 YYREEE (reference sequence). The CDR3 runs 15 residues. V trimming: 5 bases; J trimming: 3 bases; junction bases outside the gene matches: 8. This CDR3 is CASSTGQGRKETQYF. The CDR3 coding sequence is TGTGCCAGCAGTACAGGACAGGGGCGAAAAGAGACCCAGTACTTC.

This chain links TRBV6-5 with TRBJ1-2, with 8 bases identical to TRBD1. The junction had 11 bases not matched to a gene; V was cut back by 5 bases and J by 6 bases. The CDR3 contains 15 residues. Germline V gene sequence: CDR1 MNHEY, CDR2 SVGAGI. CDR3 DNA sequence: TGTGCCAGCAGTCCCGGGCAGGGGGCGAGGGATGGCTACACCTTC. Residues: CASSPGQGARDGYTF.

The CDR3 DNA is TGCGCCAGCACCCAACGCGGGGGACCCCAAGAGACCCAGTACTTC. The encoded protein is CASTQRGGPQETQYF. The chain employs TRBV5-1 and TRBJ2-5; TRBD2 matches at 7 bases. Germline CDR1 SGHRS, CDR2 YFSETQ. V dropped 6 bases and J dropped 1; count of bases not matched to a gene: 9. The CDR3 loop spans 15 amino acids.

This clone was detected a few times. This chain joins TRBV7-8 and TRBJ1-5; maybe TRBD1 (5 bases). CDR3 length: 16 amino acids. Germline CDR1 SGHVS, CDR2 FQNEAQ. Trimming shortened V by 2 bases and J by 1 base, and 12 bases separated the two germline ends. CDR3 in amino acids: CASSLLRTQSNQPQHF. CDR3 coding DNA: TGTGCCAGCAGCTTATTGAGGACACAAAGCAATCAGCCCCAGCATTTT. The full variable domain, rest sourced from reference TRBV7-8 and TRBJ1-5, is GAGVSQSPRYKVAKRGQDVALRCDPISGHVSLFWYQQALGQGPEFLTYFQNEAQLDKSGLPSDRFFAERPEGSVSTLKIQRTQQEDSAVYLCASSLLRTQSNQPQHFGDGTRLSIL.

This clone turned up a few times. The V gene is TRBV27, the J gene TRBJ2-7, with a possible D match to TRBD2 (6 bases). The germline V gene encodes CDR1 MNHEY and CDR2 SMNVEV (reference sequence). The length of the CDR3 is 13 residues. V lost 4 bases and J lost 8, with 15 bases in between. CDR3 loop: CASSSRSGDKQYF. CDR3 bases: TGTGCCAGCAGTTCCCGCTCGGGGGATAAGCAGTACTTC.

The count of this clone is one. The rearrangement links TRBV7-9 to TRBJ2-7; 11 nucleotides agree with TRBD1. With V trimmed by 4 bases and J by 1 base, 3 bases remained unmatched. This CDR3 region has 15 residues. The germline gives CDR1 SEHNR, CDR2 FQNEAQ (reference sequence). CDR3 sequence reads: CASSYRDRGSYEQYF. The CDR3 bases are TGTGCCAGCAGCTACCGGGACAGGGGGTCCTACGAGCAGTACTTC.

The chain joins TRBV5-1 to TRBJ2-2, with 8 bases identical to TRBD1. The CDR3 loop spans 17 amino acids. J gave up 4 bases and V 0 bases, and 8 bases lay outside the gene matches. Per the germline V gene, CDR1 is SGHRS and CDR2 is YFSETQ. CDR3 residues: CASSLDRTGIFTGELFF. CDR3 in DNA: TGCGCCAGCAGCTTGGACCGGACAGGGATATTCACCGGGGAGCTGTTTTTT. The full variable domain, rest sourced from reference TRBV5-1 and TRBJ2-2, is KAGVTQTPRYLIKTRGQQVTLSCSPISGHRSVSWYQQTPGQGLQFLFEYFSETQRNKGNFPGRFSGRQFSNSRSEMNVSTLELGDSALYLCASSLDRTGIFTGELFFGEGSRLTVL.

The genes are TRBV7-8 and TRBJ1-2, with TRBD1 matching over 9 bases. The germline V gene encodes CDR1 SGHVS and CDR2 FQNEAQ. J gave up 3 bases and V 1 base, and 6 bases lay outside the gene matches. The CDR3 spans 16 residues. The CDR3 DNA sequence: TGTGCCAGCAGCTTAGTCGGGACAGGGTCCGACTATGGCTACACCTTC. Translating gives CASSLVGTGSDYGYTF.

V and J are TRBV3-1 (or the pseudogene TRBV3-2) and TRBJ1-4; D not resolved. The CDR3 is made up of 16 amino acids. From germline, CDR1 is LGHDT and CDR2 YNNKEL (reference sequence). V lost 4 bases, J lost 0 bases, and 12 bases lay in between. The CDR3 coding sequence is TGTGCCAGCAGCCGACGGACGGGGACAACTAATGAAAAACTGTTTTTT. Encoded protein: CASSRRTGTTNEKLFF.

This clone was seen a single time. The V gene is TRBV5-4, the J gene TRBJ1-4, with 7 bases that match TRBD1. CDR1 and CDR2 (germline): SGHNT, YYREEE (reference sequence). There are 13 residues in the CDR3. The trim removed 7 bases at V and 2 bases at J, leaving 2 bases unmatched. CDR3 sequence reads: CASSDRTNEKLFF. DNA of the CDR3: TGTGCCAGCTCGGACAGGACTAATGAAAAACTGTTTTTT.